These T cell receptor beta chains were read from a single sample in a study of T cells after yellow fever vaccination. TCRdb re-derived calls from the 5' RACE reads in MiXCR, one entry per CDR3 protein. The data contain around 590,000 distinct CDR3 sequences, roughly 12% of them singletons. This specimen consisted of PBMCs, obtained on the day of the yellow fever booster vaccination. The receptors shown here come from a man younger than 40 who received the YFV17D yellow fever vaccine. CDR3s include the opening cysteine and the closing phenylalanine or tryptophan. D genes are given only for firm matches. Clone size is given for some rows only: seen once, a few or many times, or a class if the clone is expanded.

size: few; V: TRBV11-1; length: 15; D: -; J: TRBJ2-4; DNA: TGTGCCAGCAGCCCCGTCGGGGGAGTTCCAAACATTCAGTACTTC; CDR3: CASSPVGGVPNIQYF
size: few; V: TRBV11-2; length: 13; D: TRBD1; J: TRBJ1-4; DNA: TGTGCCAGCAGCCCAGCGGACAGGGTTAAACTGTTTTTT; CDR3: CASSPADRVKLFF
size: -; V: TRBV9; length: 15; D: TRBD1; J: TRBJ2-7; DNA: TGTGCCAGCAGCTCTCTTCCGGGACAGGGGTCCGAGCAGTACTTC; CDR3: CASSSLPGQGSEQYF
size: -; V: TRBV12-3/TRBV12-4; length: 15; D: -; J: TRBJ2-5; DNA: TGTGCCAGCAGCCGATCAGGAAATCCCGGGGAGACCCAGTACTTC; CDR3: CASSRSGNPGETQYF
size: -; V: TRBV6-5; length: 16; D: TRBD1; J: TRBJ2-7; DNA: TGTGCCAGCAGTTACTCATGGGACAGCGTTCTATACGAGCAGTACTTC; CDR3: CASSYSWDSVLYEQYF
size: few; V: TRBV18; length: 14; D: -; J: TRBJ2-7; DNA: TGTGCCAGCTCACTCAGGACTGACACCTACGAGCAGTACTTC; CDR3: CASSLRTDTYEQYF
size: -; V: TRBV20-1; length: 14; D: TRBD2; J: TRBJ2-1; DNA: TGCAGTGCTACCCGCCGCGGGAGGGCCATCGAGCAGTTCTTC; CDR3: CSATRRGRAIEQFF
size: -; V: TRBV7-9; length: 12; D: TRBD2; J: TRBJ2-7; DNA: TGTGCCACCCGGGAGGCCGGGTACGAGCAGTACTTC; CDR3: CATREAGYEQYF
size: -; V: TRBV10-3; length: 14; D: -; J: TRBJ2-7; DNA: TGTGCCATCAGTGTCTTGGAGAAAGCAGGCGAGCAGTACTTC; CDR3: CAISVLEKAGEQYF
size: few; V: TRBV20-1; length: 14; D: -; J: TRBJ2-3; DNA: TGCAGTGCTAGTGCGTCAGGGAAGGCAGATACGCAGTATTTT; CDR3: CSASASGKADTQYF
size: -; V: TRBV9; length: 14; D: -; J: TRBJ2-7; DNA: TGTGCCAGCAGCGTAGCACAGTCAACCTACGAGCAGTACTTC; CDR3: CASSVAQSTYEQYF
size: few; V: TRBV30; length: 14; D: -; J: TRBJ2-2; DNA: TGTGCCTGGAGCCTCCTGGGGGTTGGCGGGGAGCTGTTTTTT; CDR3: CAWSLLGVGGELFF
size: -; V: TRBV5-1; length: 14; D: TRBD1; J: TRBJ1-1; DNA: TGCGCCAGCAGCGCACAGGGGATTAACACTGAAGCTTTCTTT; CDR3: CASSAQGINTEAFF
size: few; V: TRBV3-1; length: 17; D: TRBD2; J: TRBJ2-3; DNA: TGTGCCAGCAGCCAAAGGACTAGCGGAAAGAGCACAGATACGCAGTATTTT; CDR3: CASSQRTSGKSTDTQYF
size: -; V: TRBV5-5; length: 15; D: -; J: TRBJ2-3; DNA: TGTGCCAGCAGCCCCCTGGTCGGGCTCACAGATACGCAGTATTTT; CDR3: CASSPLVGLTDTQYF
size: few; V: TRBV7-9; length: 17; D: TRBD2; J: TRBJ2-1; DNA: TGTGCCAGCAGCTTAGTCTTGGGGACTAGCGGGAGTAATGAGCAGTTCTTC; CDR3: CASSLVLGTSGSNEQFF